These 31 T cell receptor beta chains originate from one sample sequenced in a study of cytomegalovirus exposure and HLA in healthy donors. Researchers ran the PCR with 60 Vbeta and 13 Jbeta primers. TCRdb keeps only in-frame clones here, not all; method: immunoSEQ multiplex PCR. The sample yields approximately 140,000 clones, around three fifths seen once. The sample was PBMCs. The receptors were sampled from a male donor in good health and CMV-seronegative.

The V and J genes are TRBV6-6 and TRBJ1-4; tentative D call: TRBD1 (5 bases). Trimming took 2 bases from V and 8 from J, leaving 9 bases between them. This CDR3 is built from 13 residues. CDR1 and CDR2 (germline): MNHNY, SVGAGI (reference sequence). Here the CDR3 DNA reads TGTGCCAGCAGTTACGGCAGGGAAGAAAAACTGTTTTTT. This translates into CASSYGREEKLFF.

This clone was recorded a few times. The chain is built from TRBV19 and TRBJ1-2; a possible D gene is TRBD1 (5 bases). The length of the CDR3 is 13 residues. V was trimmed by 4 bases and J by 4 bases, leaving 10 bases between them. Germline values: CDR1 LNHDA, CDR2 SQIVND (reference sequence). The CDR3 coding sequence is TGTGCCAGTAGTAAGGGGCAGACCTATGGCTACACCTTC. Protein: CASSKGQTYGYTF.

This clone was picked up a small number of times. This chain uses TRBV30 with TRBJ1-5; a possible D gene is TRBD1 (5 bases). V lost 0 bases and J lost 10, with 10 bases in between. Germline assignment: CDR1 GTSNPN and CDR2 SVGIG (reference sequence). The CDR3 extends over 12 amino acids. The CDR3 reads CAWSVRGDPQHF. CDR3 in DNA: TGTGCCTGGAGTGTACGGGGGGATCCCCAGCATTTT.

The chain employs TRBV7-2 and TRBJ1-2; D ambiguous. Germline lookup yields CDR1 SGHTA and CDR2 FQGNSA. CDR3 length: 13 amino acids. With 5 bases removed from V and 8 bases from J, the gap between germline ends came to 15 bases. The CDR3 DNA is TGTGCCAGCAGCCAAGCGGACGGGTTCGGCTACACCTTC. Its protein product is CASSQADGFGYTF.

The rearrangement uses TRBV10-3 and TRBJ2-2; the D gene is possibly TRBD1 (6 bases). V dropped 4 bases and J dropped 0 bases, with 12 bases sitting between them. CDR1 ENHRY and CDR2 SYGVKD come from the germline V gene. The CDR3 totals 16 residues. The CDR3 region has the DNA TGTGCCATCAGTGCTTCACAGGGAACGAACACCGGGGAGCTGTTTTTT. Translating it yields CAISASQGTNTGELFF.

The chain uses TRBV30 and TRBJ1-2; TRBD1 aligns across 9 bases. The germline gives CDR1 GTSNPN, CDR2 SVGIG (reference sequence). CDR3 length: 12 residues. V lost 8 bases to trimming and J lost 8 bases; unmatched junction nucleotides: 9. CDR3 nucleotide sequence: TGTGCCGGCCCGGGACAGGGTTTGGGCTACACCTTC. Translating gives CAGPGQGLGYTF.

The chain combines TRBV10-3 with TRBJ1-1; D unresolved. V lost 2 bases and J lost 4, with 11 bases in between. This CDR3 comprises 14 residues. Germline CDR1 ENHRY, CDR2 SYGVKD. CDR3 sequence (DNA): TGTGCCATCAGTGAGCCCCGAGGTCCCACTGAAGCTTTCTTT. Translated, it gives CAISEPRGPTEAFF.

This chain uses TRBV9 with TRBJ2-5; TRBD1 might be the D (6 bases). The tail of the sequence fits TRBJ2-7 better, so the J call may be wrong. Per germline, CDR1 SGDLS and CDR2 YYNGEE. The CDR3 has 14 amino acids. The CDR3 loop is CASSAGDVLYEQYF. DNA of the CDR3: TGTGCCAGCAGCGCAGGGGACGTTCTCTACGAGCAGTACTTC.

The chain combines TRBV20-1 with TRBJ1-1; no clear D. There are 11 residues in the CDR3. Germline CDR1 reads DFQATT; CDR2 reads SNEGSKA (reference sequence). V shed 5 bases and J shed 1 base, with 5 bases lying between them. CDR3 loop: CSALKNTEAFF. The DNA for the CDR3 is TGCAGTGCTCTAAAGAACACTGAAGCTTTCTTT.

This clone was seen more than once but under ten times. This chain links TRBV7-3 with TRBJ2-1, with 7 bases aligning to TRBD2. V dropped 5 bases and J dropped 7; count of bases not matched to a gene: 8. Germline CDR1 is SGHTA and CDR2 is FQGTGA. The CDR3 totals 14 residues. The CDR3 nucleotides read TGTGCCAGCAGCAGGTGGCGGGAGCCGAATGAGCAGTTCTTC. Encoded protein: CASSRWREPNEQFF.

This chain uses TRBV5-6 with TRBJ2-7, with a tentative D call TRBD1 (5 bases). Trimming pared 0 bases from V and 3 bases from J, leaving 7 bases between. Germline CDR1 SGHDT, CDR2 YYEEEE. CDR3 length: 13 residues. As DNA, the CDR3 is TGTGCCAGCAGCTTGGGACAGCACTACGAGCAGTACTTC. Protein: CASSLGQHYEQYF.

The chain recombines TRBV4-3 with TRBJ2-1; perhaps TRBD2 as D (5 bases). The CDR3 consists of 15 residues. Germline V CDR1 and CDR2: LGHNA, YSLEER. Trimming stripped 0 bases from V and 7 bases from J, with 13 bases between. The chain's CDR3 is CASSQDHIGMNEQFF. CDR3 in DNA: TGCGCCAGCAGCCAAGATCATATCGGGATGAATGAGCAGTTCTTC.

The rearrangement joins TRBV2 to TRBJ2-2; 7 nucleotides match TRBD1. The CDR3 is made up of 13 amino acids. CDR1 and CDR2 from the germline V gene are SNHLY and FYNNEI. CDR3 region: CGTGTENTGELFF. In DNA, the CDR3 is TGTGGGACCGGGACAGAGAACACCGGGGAGCTGTTTTTT.

This clone occurred a few times. The chain links TRBV18 to TRBJ2-7; perhaps TRBD2 as D (6 bases). CDR3 length: 14 amino acids. CDR1 and CDR2 (germline): KGHSH, LQKENI. V was shortened by 2 bases and J by 4 bases, with 12 bases between the two germline ends. The CDR3 DNA is TGTGCCAGCTCACCAAGCGCCGCGGGATACGAGCAGTACTTC. It codes for CASSPSAAGYEQYF. The whole variable domain, filled in from reference TRBV18 and TRBJ2-7, reads NAGVMQNPRHLVRRRGQEARLRCSPMKGHSHVYWYRQLPEEGLKFMVYLQKENIIDESGMPKERFSAEFPKEGPSILRIQQVVRGDSAAYFCASSPSAAGYEQYFGPGTRLTVT.

Of note for this clone: An end of the junction differs from the germline gene, which may be a read error. This chain uses TRBV7-9 with TRBJ1-2; perhaps TRBD1 as D (5 bases). The CDR3 covers 12 residues. The germline gives CDR1 SEHNR, CDR2 FQNEAQ (reference sequence). The CDR3: CSSSLEGAGYTF. For the CDR3, the DNA is TGTTCCAGCAGCTTAGAAGGGGCCGGCTACACCTTC. Drawing the rest from reference TRBV7-9 and TRBJ1-2, the complete variable domain is DTGVSQNPRHKITKRGQNVTFRCDPISEHNRLYWYRQTLGQGPEFLTYFQNEAQLEKSRLLSDRFSAERPKGSFSTLEIQRTEQGDSAMYLCSSSLEGAGYTFGSGTRLTVV.

The chain carries TRBV5-1 and TRBJ1-5, with unresolved D. Trimming left V 5 bases short and J 1 base short, with 7 bases between. The CDR3 loop spans 13 amino acids. CDR1 is SGHRS and CDR2 is YFSETQ in the germline V gene. This chain's CDR3 is CASSRESNQPQHF. Written as DNA, the CDR3 is TGCGCCAGCAGTCGAGAGAGCAATCAGCCCCAGCATTTT.

The J gene is TRBJ2-1, the V gene TRBV7-9; D may be TRBD2 (6 bases). Per the germline V gene, CDR1 is SEHNR and CDR2 is FQNEAQ (reference sequence). The V end was cut by 5 bases, the J end by 0 bases, with 14 bases between. The CDR3 is made up of 16 amino acids. The DNA for the CDR3 is TGTGCCAGCAGCCCCTCGCGGGGAGCCTCCTACAATGAGCAGTTCTTC. Protein product: CASSPSRGASYNEQFF.

The chain uses TRBV11-1 and TRBJ2-5, with a possible D match to TRBD1 (5 bases). The CDR3 consists of 15 residues. Deletions cut 1 base from V and 4 bases from J, with 13 bases between. Germline-derived CDR1 and CDR2 are SGHAT and FQDESV (reference sequence). The CDR3: CASSLDIFGAETQYF. For the CDR3, the DNA is TGTGCCAGCAGCTTAGATATCTTTGGGGCAGAGACCCAGTACTTC.

This chain joins TRBV18 and TRBJ1-1; D unclear. The CDR3 runs 14 residues. Trimming took 3 bases from V and 0 from J, leaving 8 bases between them. CDR1 and CDR2 from the germline V gene are KGHSH and LQKENI. The CDR3 region is CASSPGAMNTEAFF. The CDR3 DNA sequence: TGTGCCAGCTCACCTGGAGCGATGAACACTGAAGCTTTCTTT.

The CDR3 here is CASSSIQGGYGYTF. CDR3 DNA sequence: TGCGCCAGCAGCTCTATCCAGGGTGGCTATGGCTACACCTTC. This chain joins TRBV4-1 and TRBJ1-2; D might be TRBD1 (5 bases). The CDR3 extends over 14 amino acids. CDR1 and CDR2 (germline): MGHRA, YSYEKL. Trimming removed 5 bases from V and 4 bases from J, with 14 bases in between.

The chain uses TRBV19 and TRBJ1-5, with a tentative D call TRBD1 (6 bases). The CDR3 contains 17 residues. V shed 5 bases and J shed 1 base, with 18 bases lying between them. Looked up from germline, CDR1 is LNHDA and CDR2 is SQIVND (reference sequence). The DNA of the CDR3 is TGTGCCAGTAGTCCTCGGACAGTCTTGAGGAGCAATCAGCCCCAGCATTTT. This gives the protein CASSPRTVLRSNQPQHF.

This clone was found a few times. The genes are TRBV4-1 and TRBJ2-3; 9 nucleotides line up with TRBD2. Germline lookup yields CDR1 MGHRA and CDR2 YSYEKL. There are 15 residues in the CDR3. The ends lost 1 base at V and 6 bases at J; junction bases unmatched: 5. The CDR3 loop is CASSQGLAAADTQYF. The CDR3 DNA is TGCGCCAGCAGCCAAGGACTAGCGGCAGCCGATACGCAGTATTTT.

J is TRBJ2-6 and V is TRBV5-8, with a tentative D call TRBD1 (5 bases). This CDR3 spans 13 amino acids. Deletions cut 4 bases from V and 4 bases from J, with 6 bases between. Germline V lookup: CDR1 SGHTS, CDR2 YDEGEE. This CDR3 is CASSAGGANVLTF. CDR3 coding DNA: TGTGCCAGCAGCGCAGGGGGGGCCAACGTCCTGACTTTC.

This CDR3 reads CASSAGQGIQPQHF. The CDR3 DNA follows: TGTGCCAGCAGCGCAGGACAGGGGATTCAGCCCCAGCATTTT. The rearrangement uses TRBV9 and TRBJ1-5, with TRBD1 identical over 9 bases. CDR1 and CDR2 (germline): SGDLS, YYNGEE. The CDR3 extends over 14 amino acids. Unmatched junction bases numbered 4, after V lost 3 bases and J lost 6 bases.

This clone showed up just a few times. The chain is built from TRBV7-6 and TRBJ2-7, with 8 bases aligning to TRBD1. CDR3 size: 15 residues. CDR1 is SGHVS, CDR2 FNYEAQ, per germline. V was pared by 5 bases and J by 0 bases, with 6 bases of the junction left unmatched. CDR3 DNA: TGTGCCAGCAGCGCCGGGACAGGAAGCTCCTACGAGCAGTACTTC. Its translation is CASSAGTGSSYEQYF.

The chain combines TRBV14 with TRBJ1-2, with D possibly TRBD1 on 6 matching bases. The CDR3 loop spans 13 amino acids. V shed 5 bases and J shed 5 bases, with 12 bases lying between them. Germline loops: CDR1 SGHDN, CDR2 FVKESK. In DNA form, the CDR3 reads TGTGCCAGCAGCTTAGACAGGCGATATGGCTACACCTTC. Translating gives CASSLDRRYGYTF.

This rearrangement joins TRBV19 to TRBJ1-5; TRBD1 agrees at 9 bases. V dropped 5 bases and J dropped 4; count of bases not matched to a gene: 6. Germline V lookup: CDR1 LNHDA, CDR2 SQIVND (reference sequence). This CDR3 spans 15 amino acids. DNA for the CDR3: TGTGCCAGTAGTGCCCCCGGGACAGGGAATCAGCCCCAGCATTTT. Translating it yields CASSAPGTGNQPQHF.

The rearrangement joins TRBV9 to TRBJ2-3; tentative D call: TRBD2 (7 bases). Trimming pared 0 bases from V and 0 bases from J, leaving 8 bases between. The CDR3 length is 15 residues. Germline V gives CDR1 SGDLS, CDR2 YYNGEE. In DNA form, the CDR3 reads TGTGCCAGCAGCGTAGGCGGGGGCAGCACAGATACGCAGTATTTT. Amino acids: CASSVGGGSTDTQYF.

This chain connects TRBV29-1 to TRBJ2-3, with D possibly being TRBD1 (6 bases). Per the germline V gene, CDR1 is SQVTM and CDR2 is ANQGSEA. This CDR3 is 14 amino acids long. The V gene lost 3 bases and the J gene lost 5 bases, with 15 bases spanning the gap. This CDR3 is CSVDRARGGDTQYF. The CDR3 region has the DNA TGCAGCGTTGATAGGGCCAGGGGTGGAGATACGCAGTATTTT.

The chain carries TRBV5-5 and TRBJ1-5; TRBD1 aligns across 7 bases. Trimming took 4 bases from V and 4 from J; bases not matched to a gene: 5. CDR1 is SGHKS and CDR2 is YYEKEE in the germline V gene (reference sequence). The CDR3 is 14 amino acids. Written as DNA, the CDR3 is TGTGCCAGCAGCCCGGGACAGAGAAATCAGCCCCAGCATTTT. Translating gives CASSPGQRNQPQHF.

The J gene is TRBJ2-1, the V gene TRBV5-4; 8 positions agree with TRBD2. V lost 0 bases, J lost 5 bases, and 4 bases stayed unmatched. The CDR3 is 15 amino acids. The V gene's germline CDR1 is SGHNT and CDR2 YYREEE (reference sequence). CDR3 nucleotide sequence: TGTGCCAGCAGCTTGGGTGGACTAGCCAACAATGAGCAGTTCTTC. Its protein is CASSLGGLANNEQFF.